The clone carrying this TCR beta chain was seen at least ten times. As yet, its antigen is unknown. V was clipped by 2 bases and J by 0 bases, with 8 bases between them. The CDR3 extends over 14 amino acids. Germline-derived CDR1 and CDR2 are MNHNY and SVGAGI (reference sequence). Amplification of TCR alpha and beta CDR3 regions from RNA used iRepertoire nested multiplex PCR. One entry per CDR3 protein, called by TCRdb with MiXCR from the multiplex PCR reads. The data show about 200,000 distinct CDR3 sequences, roughly a third seen once. The data were obtained in a study of glioma-infiltrating T cells. Findings and limits, study-wide: Above-expected tissue-blood divergence occurred in all gliomas, most in low-grade ones. Only very few CDR3 sequences appeared in both tissue and blood.

The specimen was glioma tissue, nonneoplastic brain tissue, or PBMCs (not recorded which). J is TRBJ2-7 and V is TRBV6-6; D ambiguous. The receptor comes from a human donor with low-grade glioma or glioblastoma, undergoing nonglioma brain surgery, or in good health (not recorded which). The CDR3 here is CASSYRVSSYEQYF. The DNA of the CDR3 is TGTGCCAGCAGTTACCGGGTCAGCTCCTACGAGCAGTACTTC.